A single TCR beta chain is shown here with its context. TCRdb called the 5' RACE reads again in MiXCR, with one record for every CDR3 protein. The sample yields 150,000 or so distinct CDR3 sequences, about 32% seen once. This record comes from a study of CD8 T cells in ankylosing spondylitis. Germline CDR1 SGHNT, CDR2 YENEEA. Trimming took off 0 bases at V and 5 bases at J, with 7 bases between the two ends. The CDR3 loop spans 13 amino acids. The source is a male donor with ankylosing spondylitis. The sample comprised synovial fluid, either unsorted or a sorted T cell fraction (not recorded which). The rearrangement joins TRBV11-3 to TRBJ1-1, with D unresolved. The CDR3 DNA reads TGTGCCAGCAGCTTAGAGGTTGGGACTGAAGCTTTCTTT. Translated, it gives CASSLEVGTEAFF.